This entry describes one TCR beta chain. Its matching antigen is unknown. The sample is drawn from a study of T-cell reconstitution after alpha-beta-depleted transplantation in children. Library preparation (for TCRbeta) was performed with unique molecular identifiers. TCRdb re-analysed the PCR reads in MiXCR, keeping a single row per CDR3 protein. The sample holds about 980,000 distinct CDR3 sequences; less than 30% are singletons and the top ten take 28%. General study points: T-cell counts and diversity at one year following transplant were attributed mainly to newly produced T cells.

This TCR derives from a boy under three years old who had a stem cell transplant for SCID, so the T cells may come from the graft donor. The source material was PBMCs, mostly from graft donor cells, sampled 360 days after TCRalphabeta/CD19-depleted stem cell transplant.

CDR3 in amino acids: CAISESKRGTYEQYF. For the CDR3, the DNA is TGTGCCATCAGTGAGTCGAAGCGGGGGACCTACGAGCAGTACTTC. The gene calls are TRBV10-3 and TRBJ2-7, with 8 bases that match TRBD2. J lost 2 bases, V lost 0 bases, and 3 bases had no gene match. This CDR3 has 15 residues. Germline V gene lookup returns CDR1 ENHRY and CDR2 SYGVKD.